The T cell receptor beta chain described here comes from a study of T-cell memory formation after mild COVID-19. For the study at large: TCR clusters mostly belonged to single donors.

This clonotype was seen at least ten times. This CDR3 spans 17 amino acids. The germline V and J ends were trimmed by 7 bases and 7 bases, with 26 bases remaining between them. MiXCR, applied by TCRdb to the 5' RACE reads, yields one record per CDR3 protein. The sample shows a few hundred thousand distinct CDR3 sequences, just under 20% of them seen only once. Material: PBMCs or a T cell subset sorted from them (not recorded which). The chain couples TRBV12-3 or TRBV12-4 to TRBJ2-1, with D possibly being TRBD2 (7 bases). The receptor was derived from a man between 18 and 29 years old who had mild COVID-19 (a few samples of this study predate the infection). Cell type and time point are not known. CDR3 sequence reads: CASTSTVAGGAGNEQFF. CDR3 in DNA: TGTGCCAGCACCAGCACCGTAGCTGGGGGGGCCGGGAATGAGCAGTTCTTC.